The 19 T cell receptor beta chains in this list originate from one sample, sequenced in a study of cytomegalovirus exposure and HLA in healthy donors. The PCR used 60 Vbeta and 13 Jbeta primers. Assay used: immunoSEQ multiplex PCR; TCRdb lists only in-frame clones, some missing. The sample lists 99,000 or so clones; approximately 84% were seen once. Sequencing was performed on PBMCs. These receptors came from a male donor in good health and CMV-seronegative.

CDR3 nucleotide sequence: TGTGCCAGCGGGGAGGATGAGAGCTCCTACAATGAGCAGTTCTTC. This translates into CASGEDESSYNEQFF. The chain links TRBV2 to TRBJ2-1; perhaps TRBD2 as D (6 bases). The CDR3 extends over 15 amino acids. Looked up from germline, CDR1 is SNHLY and CDR2 is FYNNEI. V shed 8 bases and J shed 0 bases, with 14 bases lying between them. The entire variable domain, with the rest obtained from reference TRBV2 and TRBJ2-1, is as follows: EPEVTQTPSHQVTQMGQEVILRCVPISNHLYFYWYRQILGQKVEFLVSFYNNEISEKSEIFDDQFSVERPDGSNFTLKIRSTKLEDSAMYFCASGEDESSYNEQFFGPGTRLTVL.

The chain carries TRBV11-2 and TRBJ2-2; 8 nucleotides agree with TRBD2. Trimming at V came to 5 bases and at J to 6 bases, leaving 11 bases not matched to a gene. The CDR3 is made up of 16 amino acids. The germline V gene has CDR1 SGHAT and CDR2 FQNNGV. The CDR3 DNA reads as TGTGCCAGCAGCCAAGGAGTAGCGGGGTGGCCCGGGGAGCTGTTTTTT. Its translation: CASSQGVAGWPGELFF.

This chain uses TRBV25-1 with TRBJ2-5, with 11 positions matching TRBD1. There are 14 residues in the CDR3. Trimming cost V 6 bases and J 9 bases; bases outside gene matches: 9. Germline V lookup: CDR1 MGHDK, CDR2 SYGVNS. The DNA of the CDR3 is TGTGCCAGCAGCGTTTCCGGGACAGGGGGGTCCCAGTACTTC. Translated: CASSVSGTGGSQYF.

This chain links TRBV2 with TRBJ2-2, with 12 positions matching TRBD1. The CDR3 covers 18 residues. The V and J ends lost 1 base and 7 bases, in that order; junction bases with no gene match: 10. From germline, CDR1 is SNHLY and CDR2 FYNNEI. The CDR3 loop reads CASSEGGWGQGASGELFF. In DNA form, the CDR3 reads TGTGCCAGCAGTGAAGGGGGTTGGGGACAGGGGGCGAGCGGGGAGCTGTTTTTT.

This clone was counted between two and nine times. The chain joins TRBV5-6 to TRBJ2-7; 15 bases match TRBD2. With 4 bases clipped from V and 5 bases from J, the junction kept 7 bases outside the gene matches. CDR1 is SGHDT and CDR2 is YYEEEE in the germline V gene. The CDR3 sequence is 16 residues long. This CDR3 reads CASSPGLAGGGHEQYF. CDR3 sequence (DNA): TGTGCCAGCAGCCCCGGACTAGCGGGAGGGGGACACGAGCAGTACTTC.

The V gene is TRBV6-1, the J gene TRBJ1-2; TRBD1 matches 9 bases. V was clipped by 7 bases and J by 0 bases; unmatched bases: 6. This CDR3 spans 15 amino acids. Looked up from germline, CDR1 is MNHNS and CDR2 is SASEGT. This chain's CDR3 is CASTQRTGANYGYTF. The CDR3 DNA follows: TGTGCCAGCACCCAACGGACAGGGGCTAACTATGGCTACACCTTC.

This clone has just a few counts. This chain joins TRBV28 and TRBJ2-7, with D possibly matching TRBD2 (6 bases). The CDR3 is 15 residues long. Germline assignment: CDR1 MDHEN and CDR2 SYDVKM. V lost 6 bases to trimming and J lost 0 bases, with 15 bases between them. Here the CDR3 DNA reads TGTGCCAGCAGGGCACTAGCCGAGAGCTCCTACGAGCAGTACTTC. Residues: CASRALAESSYEQYF.

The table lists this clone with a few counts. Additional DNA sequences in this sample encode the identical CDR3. The DNA of the CDR3 is TGCGCCAGCAGCCCAGGACAGGGCACAGATACGCAGTATTTT. Protein product: CASSPGQGTDTQYF. V is TRBV5-1 and J is TRBJ2-3; 7 bases are a match to TRBD1. V lost 4 bases, J lost 1 base, and 3 bases stayed unmatched. Germline CDR1 is SGHRS and CDR2 is YFSETQ. This CDR3 spans 14 amino acids.

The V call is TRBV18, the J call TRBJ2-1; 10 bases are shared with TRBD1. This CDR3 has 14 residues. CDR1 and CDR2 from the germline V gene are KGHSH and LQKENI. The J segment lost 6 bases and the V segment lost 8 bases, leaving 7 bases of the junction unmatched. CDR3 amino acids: CASAPGQGSNEQFF. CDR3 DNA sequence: TGTGCCAGCGCGCCGGGACAGGGGAGCAATGAGCAGTTCTTC.

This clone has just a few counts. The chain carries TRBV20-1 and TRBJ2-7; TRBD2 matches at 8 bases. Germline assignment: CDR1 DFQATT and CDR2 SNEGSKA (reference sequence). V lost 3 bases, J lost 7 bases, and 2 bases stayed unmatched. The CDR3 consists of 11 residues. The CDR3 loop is CSASGGREQYF. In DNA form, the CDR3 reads TGCAGTGCTAGTGGCGGGAGGGAGCAGTACTTC.

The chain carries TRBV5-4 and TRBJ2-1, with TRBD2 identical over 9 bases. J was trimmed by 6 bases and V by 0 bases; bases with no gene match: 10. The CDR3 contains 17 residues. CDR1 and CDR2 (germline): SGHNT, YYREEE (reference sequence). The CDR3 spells CASSLGNPGLAGNEQFF. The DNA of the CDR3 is TGTGCCAGCAGCTTGGGAAACCCGGGACTAGCCGGCAATGAGCAGTTCTTC.

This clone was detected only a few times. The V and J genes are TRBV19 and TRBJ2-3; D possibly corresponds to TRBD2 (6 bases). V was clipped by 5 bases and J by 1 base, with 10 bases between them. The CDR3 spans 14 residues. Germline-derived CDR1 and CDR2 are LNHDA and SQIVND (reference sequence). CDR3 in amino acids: CASSDWRGTDTQYF. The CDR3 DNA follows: TGTGCCAGTAGTGACTGGAGGGGCACAGATACGCAGTATTTT.

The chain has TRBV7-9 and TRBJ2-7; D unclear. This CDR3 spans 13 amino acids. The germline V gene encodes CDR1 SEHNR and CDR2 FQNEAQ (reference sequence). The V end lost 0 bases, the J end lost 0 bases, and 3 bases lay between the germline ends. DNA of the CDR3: TGTGCCAGCAGCTTAGCCAGCTCCTACGAGCAGTACTTC. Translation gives CASSLASSYEQYF. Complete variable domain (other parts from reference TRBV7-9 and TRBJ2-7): DTGVSQNPRHKITKRGQNVTFRCDPISEHNRLYWYRQTLGQGPEFLTYFQNEAQLEKSRLLSDRFSAERPKGSFSTLEIQRTEQGDSAMYLCASSLASSYEQYFGPGTRLTVT.

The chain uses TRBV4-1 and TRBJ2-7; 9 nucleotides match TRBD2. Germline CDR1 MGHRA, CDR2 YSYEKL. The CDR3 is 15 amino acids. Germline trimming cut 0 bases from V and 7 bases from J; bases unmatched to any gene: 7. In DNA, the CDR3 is TGCGCCAGCAGCCAAGATATAGCGGGAGTATGGGAGCAGTACTTC. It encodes CASSQDIAGVWEQYF.

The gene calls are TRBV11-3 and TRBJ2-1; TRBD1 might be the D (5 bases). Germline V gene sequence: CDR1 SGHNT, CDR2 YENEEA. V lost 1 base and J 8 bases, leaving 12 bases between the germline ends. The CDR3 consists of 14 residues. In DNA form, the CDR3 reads TGTGCCAGCAGCTTAGTTCGAGACAGTGATGAGCAGTTCTTC. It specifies CASSLVRDSDEQFF.

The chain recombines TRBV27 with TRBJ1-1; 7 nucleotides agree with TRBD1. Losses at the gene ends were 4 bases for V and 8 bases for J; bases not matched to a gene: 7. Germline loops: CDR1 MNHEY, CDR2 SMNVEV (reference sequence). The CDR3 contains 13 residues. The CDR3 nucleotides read TGTGCCAGCAGTTCCTTGGACAGGACCGAAGCTTTCTTT. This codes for CASSSLDRTEAFF.

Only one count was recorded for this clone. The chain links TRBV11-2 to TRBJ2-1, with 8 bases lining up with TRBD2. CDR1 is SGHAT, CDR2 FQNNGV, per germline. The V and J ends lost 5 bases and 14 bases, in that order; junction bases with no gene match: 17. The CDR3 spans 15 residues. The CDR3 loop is CASSAVPGGGLVEFF. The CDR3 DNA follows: TGTGCCAGCAGCGCAGTCCCGGGAGGGGGTTTAGTGGAGTTCTTC.

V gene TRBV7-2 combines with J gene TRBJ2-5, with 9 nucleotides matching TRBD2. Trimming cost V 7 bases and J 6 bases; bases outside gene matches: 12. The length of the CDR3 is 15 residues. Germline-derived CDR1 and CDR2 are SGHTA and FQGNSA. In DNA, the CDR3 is TGTGCCAGCACCAGTGGTAGCGGGAGTGGGCAGACCCAGTACTTC. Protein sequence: CASTSGSGSGQTQYF. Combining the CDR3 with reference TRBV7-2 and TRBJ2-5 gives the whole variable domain GAGVSQSPSNKVTEKGKDVELRCDPISGHTALYWYRQSLGQGLEFLIYFQGNSAPDKSGLPSDRFSAERTGGSVSTLTIQRTQQEDSAVYLCASTSGSGSGQTQYFGPGTRLLVL.

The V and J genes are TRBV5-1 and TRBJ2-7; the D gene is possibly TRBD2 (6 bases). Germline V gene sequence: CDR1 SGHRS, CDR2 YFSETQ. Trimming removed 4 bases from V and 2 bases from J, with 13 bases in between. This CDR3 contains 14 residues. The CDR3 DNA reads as TGCGCCAGCAGCCGGGGACTCCTGACCTACGAGCAGTACTTC. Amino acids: CASSRGLLTYEQYF.